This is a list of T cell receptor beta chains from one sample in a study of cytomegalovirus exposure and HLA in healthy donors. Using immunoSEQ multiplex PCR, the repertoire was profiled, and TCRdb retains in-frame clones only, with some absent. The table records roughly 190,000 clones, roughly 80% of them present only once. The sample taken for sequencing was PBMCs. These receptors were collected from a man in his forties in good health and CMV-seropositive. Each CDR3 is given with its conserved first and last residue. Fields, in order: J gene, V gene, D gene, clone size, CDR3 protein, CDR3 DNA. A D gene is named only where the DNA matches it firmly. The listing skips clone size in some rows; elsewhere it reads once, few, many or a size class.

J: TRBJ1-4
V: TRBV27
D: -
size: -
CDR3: CASRSLGPDEKLFF
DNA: TGTGCCAGCAGATCCTTGGGGCCCGATGAAAAACTGTTTTTT

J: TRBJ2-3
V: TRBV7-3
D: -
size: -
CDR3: CASSSPAGDTQYF
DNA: TGTGCCAGCAGCTCCCCCGCCGGAGATACGCAGTATTTT

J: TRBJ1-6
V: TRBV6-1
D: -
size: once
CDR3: CASNPTVDSPLHF
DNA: TGTGCCAGCAACCCGACAGTTGATTCACCCCTCCACTTT

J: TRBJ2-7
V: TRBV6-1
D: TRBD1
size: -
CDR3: CASSVSGQGTYEQYF
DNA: TGTGCCAGCAGTGTTTCGGGACAGGGGACCTACGAGCAGTACTTC

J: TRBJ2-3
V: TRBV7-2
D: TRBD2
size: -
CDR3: CASSSTSGGADTQYF
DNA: TGTGCCAGCAGCTCGACTAGCGGGGGGGCAGATACGCAGTATTTT

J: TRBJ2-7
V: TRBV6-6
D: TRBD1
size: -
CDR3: CASSSLGQSSYEQYF
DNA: TGTGCCAGCAGTTCTCTGGGACAGAGCTCCTACGAGCAGTACTTC

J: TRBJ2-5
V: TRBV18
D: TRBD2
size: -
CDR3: CASSPPREGETQYF
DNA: TGTGCCAGCTCACCACCGAGGGAGGGAGAGACCCAGTACTTC

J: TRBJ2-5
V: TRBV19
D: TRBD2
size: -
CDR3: CASSKGAGGAETQYF
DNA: TGTGCCAGTAGTAAAGGGGCGGGGGGCGCAGAGACCCAGTACTTC

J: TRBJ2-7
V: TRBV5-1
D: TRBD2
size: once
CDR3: CASSLRTSGAYEQYF
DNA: TGCGCCAGCAGCCTGCGCACTAGCGGGGCTTACGAGCAGTACTTC

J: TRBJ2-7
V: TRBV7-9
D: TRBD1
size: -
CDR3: CAGADRGYEQYF
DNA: TGTGCCGGCGCGGACAGGGGCTACGAGCAGTACTTC

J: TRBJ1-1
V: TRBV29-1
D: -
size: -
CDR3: CSFGENLNTEAFF
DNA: TGCAGCTTTGGGGAGAATTTGAACACTGAAGCTTTCTTT

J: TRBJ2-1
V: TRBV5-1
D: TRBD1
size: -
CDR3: CASSPGTDNEQFF
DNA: TGCGCCAGCAGCCCAGGGACAGACAATGAGCAGTTCTTC

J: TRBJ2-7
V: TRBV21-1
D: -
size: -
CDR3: CASSKEPGQGTYEQYF
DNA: TGTGCCAGCAGCAAAGAGCCGGGACAGGGGACCTACGAGCAGTACTTC

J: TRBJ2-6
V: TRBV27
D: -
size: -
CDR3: CASSSGRTSGANVLTF
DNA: TGTGCCAGCAGTTCCGGACGGACATCTGGGGCCAACGTCCTGACTTTC

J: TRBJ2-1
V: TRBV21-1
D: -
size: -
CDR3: CASSKGPHSTVRDEQFF
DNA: TGTGCCAGCAGCAAAGGGCCTCACTCGACAGTTAGGGATGAGCAGTTCTTC

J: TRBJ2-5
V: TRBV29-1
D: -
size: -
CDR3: CSVVLSKQETQYF
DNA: TGCAGCGTTGTTTTGTCCAAACAAGAGACCCAGTACTTC

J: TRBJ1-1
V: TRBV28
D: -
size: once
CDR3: CASSTRLTEAFF
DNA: TGTGCCAGCTCCACCAGGCTCACTGAAGCTTTCTTT

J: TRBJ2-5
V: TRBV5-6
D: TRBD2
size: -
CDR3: CASSLASAGGPRETQYF
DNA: TGTGCCAGCAGCTTGGCCTCCGCGGGGGGGCCTAGGGAGACCCAGTACTTC

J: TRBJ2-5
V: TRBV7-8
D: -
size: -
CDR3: CASSPAGRPQETQYF
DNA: TGTGCCAGCAGCCCCGCCGGGAGACCCCAAGAGACCCAGTACTTC

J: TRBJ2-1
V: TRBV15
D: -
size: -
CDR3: CATRLEGRQEQFF
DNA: TGTGCCACCAGACTAGAGGGTCGCCAGGAGCAGTTCTTC

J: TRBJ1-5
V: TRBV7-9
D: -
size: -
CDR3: CASSLGGGGPQHF
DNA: TGTGCCAGCAGCTTAGGAGGGGGGGGGCCCCAGCATTTT

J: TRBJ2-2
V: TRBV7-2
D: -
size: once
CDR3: CASSLVLNTGELFF
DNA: TGTGCCAGCAGCTTGGTACTGAACACCGGGGAGCTGTTTTTT

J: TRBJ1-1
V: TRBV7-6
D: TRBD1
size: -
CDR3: CASSSDRFKEAFF
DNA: TGTGCCAGCAGCTCGGACAGGTTTAAAGAAGCTTTCTTT

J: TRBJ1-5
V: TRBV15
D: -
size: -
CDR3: CATSLEAAYSNQPQHF
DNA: TGTGCCACCAGCTTGGAGGCCGCCTATAGCAATCAGCCCCAGCATTTT

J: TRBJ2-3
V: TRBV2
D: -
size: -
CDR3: CASSEVSNTDTQYF
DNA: TGTGCCAGCAGTGAAGTTAGCAACACAGATACGCAGTATTTT

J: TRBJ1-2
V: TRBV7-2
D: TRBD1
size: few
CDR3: CASSLFGQVDYGYTF
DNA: TGTGCCAGCAGCTTATTCGGACAGGTCGACTATGGCTACACCTTC

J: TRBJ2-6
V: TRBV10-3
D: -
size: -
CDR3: CAISQTGTGANVLTF
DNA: TGTGCCATCAGTCAAACAGGGACTGGGGCCAACGTCCTGACTTTC

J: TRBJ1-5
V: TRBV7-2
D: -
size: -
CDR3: CASSERQGNQPQHF
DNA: TGTGCCAGCAGCGAACGACAGGGCAATCAGCCCCAGCATTTT

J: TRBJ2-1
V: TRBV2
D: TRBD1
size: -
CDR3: CASSPGSGTGVYNEQFF
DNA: TGTGCCAGCAGTCCAGGCTCCGGGACAGGGGTCTACAATGAGCAGTTCTTC

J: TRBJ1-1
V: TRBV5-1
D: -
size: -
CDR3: CASSLDGASLNTEAFF
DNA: TGCGCCAGCAGCTTGGATGGGGCCTCACTGAACACTGAAGCTTTCTTT

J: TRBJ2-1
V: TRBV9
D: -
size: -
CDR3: CASSVVSNEQFF
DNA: TGTGCCAGCAGCGTAGTGAGCAATGAGCAGTTCTTC

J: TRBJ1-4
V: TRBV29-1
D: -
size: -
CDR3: CSVVARSTNEKLFF
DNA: TGCAGCGTTGTTGCGCGGTCCACTAATGAAAAACTGTTTTTT

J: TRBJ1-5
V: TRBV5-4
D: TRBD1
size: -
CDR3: CASSEGQGNQPQHF
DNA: TGTGCCAGCAGCGAGGGACAGGGGAATCAGCCCCAGCATTTT

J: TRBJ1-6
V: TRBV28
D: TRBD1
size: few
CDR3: CASRGTGGSPLHF
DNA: TGTGCCAGCCGGGGGACAGGGGGATCACCCCTCCACTTT

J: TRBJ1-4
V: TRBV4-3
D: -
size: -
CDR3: CASSQESVVSEKLFF
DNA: TGCGCCAGCAGCCAAGAGTCTGTCGTTTCTGAAAAACTGTTTTTT

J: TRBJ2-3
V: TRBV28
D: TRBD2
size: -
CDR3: CASSEATSGRADTQYF
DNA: TGTGCCAGCAGTGAGGCGACTAGCGGGCGGGCAGATACGCAGTATTTT